The 32 T cell receptor beta chains reported below all come from one sample, sequenced in a study of OX40 agonist ivuxolimab in advanced cancers. The library was produced with the immunoSEQ multiplex PCR assay. Here the immuneACCESS table is served through TCRdb, limited to in-frame sequences with V and J called. Missing clones are a known gap in these copies; in checked studies unresolved V genes cover under half, and the rest lacks a known reason. The sample data list nearly 50,000 clones, and around 90% of these were observed just once. The ten largest clones capture 5.5% to 8.5% of the sample. The sample was CD4+ or CD8+ T cells sorted from blood, taken in a trial of the OX40 agonist ivuxolimab. The receptor source for this set is an adult with an advanced solid tumor such as melanoma, head and neck, liver or kidney cancer.

This clone was seen only once. The chain combines TRBV7-2 with TRBJ2-7; D may match TRBD1 or TRBD2 (5 bases each). The CDR3 contains 13 residues. The germline CDR1 and CDR2 sequences are SGHTA and FQGNSA. Trimming took off 5 bases at V and 2 bases at J, with 10 bases between the two ends. The CDR3 protein is CASSGTDTYEQYF. CDR3 sequence (DNA): TGTGCCAGCAGCGGGACGGATACCTACGAGCAGTACTTC.

The genes are TRBV27 and TRBJ1-2; tentatively, D is TRBD1 (5 bases). V lost 5 bases and J 7 bases, leaving 23 bases between the germline ends. CDR3 length: 16 amino acids. Germline V gives CDR1 MNHEY, CDR2 SMNVEV (reference sequence). In DNA, the CDR3 is TGTGCCAGCAGTCCTTCCCACCAGGGTAAAAGTCTTGGCTACACCTTC. Its protein is CASSPSHQGKSLGYTF.

This chain links TRBV4-1 with TRBJ2-1, with 16 bases identical to TRBD2. Germline V lookup: CDR1 MGHRA, CDR2 YSYEKL. This CDR3 spans 16 amino acids. With V trimmed by 0 bases and J by 12 bases, 5 bases remained unmatched. The CDR3 reads CASSQEGTSGGAGQFF. The CDR3 DNA sequence: TGCGCCAGCAGCCAAGAAGGGACTAGCGGGGGGGCCGGGCAGTTCTTC.

The chain combines TRBV5-1 with TRBJ1-1; 7 bases are a match to TRBD1. Germline values: CDR1 SGHRS, CDR2 YFSETQ. V was pared by 4 bases and J by 7 bases, with 10 bases of the junction left unmatched. The CDR3 is 14 residues long. In DNA form, the CDR3 reads TGCGCCAGCAGCATAGAACAGGGGACGGTTGAAGCTTTCTTT. As protein: CASSIEQGTVEAFF.

The chain joins TRBV5-4 to TRBJ2-6; the D is unclear. From germline, CDR1 is SGHNT and CDR2 YYREEE (reference sequence). V was clipped by 3 bases and J by 0 bases, with 7 bases between them. CDR3 length equals 15 residues. CDR3 loop: CASSSVSSGANVLTF. The CDR3 nucleotides read TGTGCCAGCAGCTCTGTGAGCTCTGGGGCCAACGTCCTGACTTTC.

The rearrangement uses TRBV30 and TRBJ1-5; D is undetermined. V shed 1 base and J shed 4 bases, with 14 bases lying between them. Germline V gene lookup returns CDR1 GTSNPN and CDR2 SVGIG (reference sequence). This CDR3 has 15 amino acids. The CDR3 loop is CAWSEPKGGNQPQHF. In nucleotides, the CDR3 is TGTGCCTGGAGTGAGCCCAAGGGAGGGAATCAGCCCCAGCATTTT. Full variable domain (rest looked up from reference TRBV30 and TRBJ1-5): SQTIHQWPATLVQPVGSPLSLECTVEGTSNPNLYWYRQAAGRGLQLLFYSVGIGQISSEVPQNLSASRPQDRQFILSSKKLLLSDSGFYLCAWSEPKGGNQPQHFGDGTRLSIL.

As DNA, the CDR3 is TGTGCCAGCAGCCAAGGAGGAACAGGGAGAAACTATGGCTACACCTTC. It specifies CASSQGGTGRNYGYTF. The V and J genes are TRBV14 and TRBJ1-2, with D possibly TRBD1 on 6 matching bases. V lost 1 base to trimming and J lost 2 bases, with 14 bases between them. From germline, CDR1 is SGHDN and CDR2 FVKESK. CDR3 length: 16 residues.

This chain uses TRBV19 with TRBJ2-3, with 9 bases matching TRBD2. V gave up 5 bases and J gave up 2 bases; unmatched junction bases: 8. The CDR3 loop spans 16 amino acids. Germline CDR1 is LNHDA and CDR2 is SQIVND (reference sequence). The CDR3 region has the DNA TGTGCCAGTAGTTTCGGGACTAGCAGATCCACAGATACGCAGTATTTT. As protein: CASSFGTSRSTDTQYF.

This clone was counted a single time. V is TRBV6-5 and J is TRBJ1-5; no clear D gene. Per the germline V gene, CDR1 is MNHEY and CDR2 is SVGAGI. The ends were cut back, 8 bases at V and 0 bases at J, with 5 bases in the middle. This CDR3 comprises 12 residues. This CDR3 reads CASGYSNQPQHF. The DNA for the CDR3 is TGTGCCAGCGGGTATAGCAATCAGCCCCAGCATTTT.

This rearrangement joins TRBV6-1 to TRBJ2-5; TRBD2 agrees at 11 bases. CDR3 length: 15 amino acids. The germline CDR1 and CDR2 sequences are MNHNS and SASEGT. The V gene end was trimmed by 6 bases and the J gene end by 2 bases; junction bases not matched to a gene: 5. In nucleotides, the CDR3 is TGTGCCAGCAGGCTCCTAGCGGGGGGACAAGAGACCCAGTACTTC. Translating it yields CASRLLAGGQETQYF.

The chain recombines TRBV6-5 with TRBJ2-5; TRBD1 matches at 7 bases. Trimming took 8 bases from V and 0 from J; bases not matched to a gene: 3. This CDR3 contains 13 residues. Per germline, CDR1 MNHEY and CDR2 SVGAGI. CDR3 loop: CASGTDNQETQYF. The CDR3 DNA reads TGTGCCAGCGGGACAGACAACCAAGAGACCCAGTACTTC.

The V gene is TRBV11-2, the J gene TRBJ2-3; 11 bases match TRBD2. Trimming at V came to 3 bases and at J to 2 bases, leaving 13 bases not matched to a gene. From germline, CDR1 is SGHAT and CDR2 FQNNGV. The CDR3 has 19 residues. The CDR3 here is CASSFLAGGLLPNTDTQYF. CDR3 DNA: TGTGCCAGCAGCTTCCTAGCGGGGGGATTGCTACCTAACACAGATACGCAGTATTTT.

V is TRBV6-6 and J is TRBJ1-5; unclear D gene. CDR1 is MNHNY, CDR2 SVGAGI, per germline (reference sequence). The CDR3 covers 14 residues. With 2 bases removed from V and 5 bases from J, the gap between germline ends came to 10 bases. The CDR3 protein is CASSYLGSHQPQHF. The CDR3 bases are TGTGCCAGCAGTTACCTCGGGTCACATCAGCCCCAGCATTTT.

V and J are TRBV2 and TRBJ2-7; 9 bases align to TRBD1. In germline, CDR1 is SNHLY, CDR2 FYNNEI. V was clipped by 3 bases and J by 0 bases; unmatched bases: 0. This CDR3 has 14 amino acids. The CDR3 loop is CASSEGQGSYEQYV. The CDR3 nucleotides read TGTGCCAGCAGTGAGGGACAGGGCTCCTACGAGCAGTACGTC.

This clone has a single count. The rearrangement uses TRBV6-6 and TRBJ2-7; D not resolved. The CDR3 covers 14 residues. Trimming removed 5 bases from V and 6 bases from J, with 17 bases in between. The germline CDR1 and CDR2 sequences are MNHNY and SVGAGI (reference sequence). The CDR3 coding sequence is TGTGCCAGCAGTCCCGACTCCCTTGCCGGCGAGCAGTACGTC. Translating it yields CASSPDSLAGEQYV.

The chain combines TRBV30 with TRBJ1-3; the D is unclear. Per the germline V gene, CDR1 is GTSNPN and CDR2 is SVGIG (reference sequence). V lost 5 bases to trimming and J lost 3 bases, with 5 bases between them. This CDR3 region has 11 residues. The CDR3 sequence is CAWGGGNTIYF. The CDR3 DNA follows: TGTGCCTGGGGCGGTGGAAACACCATATATTTT.

The chain joins TRBV4-1 to TRBJ1-2; no reliable D call. V lost 4 bases to trimming and J lost 3 bases, with 12 bases between them. Per germline, CDR1 MGHRA and CDR2 YSYEKL. This CDR3 region has 14 residues. CDR3 nucleotides: TGCGCCAGCAGCCCCGACCGGGGTGACTATGGCTACACCTTC. Encoded protein: CASSPDRGDYGYTF.

V and J are TRBV15 and TRBJ2-3; 11 bases are shared with TRBD2. Germline CDR1 is LNHNV and CDR2 is YYDKDF (reference sequence). Unmatched junction bases numbered 14, after V lost 7 bases and J lost 5 bases. CDR3 size: 17 residues. In nucleotides, the CDR3 is TGTGCCACCACCATGGCCGGGACTAGCGGTTATAGAGATACGCAGTATTTT. This translates into CATTMAGTSGYRDTQYF.

The chain links TRBV9 to TRBJ1-2, with unresolved D. The CDR3 covers 15 residues. Germline loops: CDR1 SGDLS, CDR2 YYNGEE. The V gene lost 3 bases and the J gene lost 3 bases, with 15 bases spanning the gap. CDR3 nucleotide sequence: TGTGCCAGCAGCGAGGCCCTAGGGTACGACTATGGCTACACCTTC. It is translated as CASSEALGYDYGYTF.

This chain uses TRBV5-1 with TRBJ2-1, with TRBD1 matching over 7 bases. V lost 7 bases, J lost 6 bases, and 7 bases stayed unmatched. This CDR3 is built from 13 residues. Per the germline V gene, CDR1 is SGHRS and CDR2 is YFSETQ. The DNA for the CDR3 is TGCGCCAGCGCCGAGACAGGGTCCAATGAGCAGTTCTTC. Translating it yields CASAETGSNEQFF.

This clone is a singleton in its sample. This chain uses TRBV18 with TRBJ1-4, with D unresolved. Trimming shortened V by 3 bases and J by 2 bases, and 10 bases separated the two germline ends. This CDR3 spans 15 amino acids. Germline loops: CDR1 KGHSH, CDR2 LQKENI. CDR3 in amino acids: CASSPGGATNEKLFF. The CDR3 nucleotides are TGTGCCAGCTCACCGGGAGGTGCGACTAATGAAAAACTGTTTTTT.

This rearrangement joins TRBV5-4 to TRBJ2-4; tentatively, D is TRBD2 (5 bases). Germline CDR1 is SGHNT and CDR2 is YYREEE (reference sequence). There are 13 residues in the CDR3. The germline V and J ends were trimmed by 0 bases and 7 bases, with 8 bases remaining between them. The CDR3 region has the DNA TGTGCCAGCAGCTTGGGGGGAGAGAACATTCAGTACTTC. Translation gives CASSLGGENIQYF.

This clone ranks as medium-sized (0.01 to 0.1%). The chain joins TRBV14 to TRBJ2-1; D is undetermined. V was shortened by 3 bases and J by 4 bases, with 4 bases between the two germline ends. This CDR3 contains 12 residues. The germline CDR1 and CDR2 sequences are SGHDN and FVKESK. CDR3 nucleotide sequence: TGTGCCAGCAGCCAGCTGTACAATGAGCAGTTCTTC. As protein: CASSQLYNEQFF. The variable domain in full, completed from reference TRBV14 and TRBJ2-1, reads EAGVTQFPSHSVIEKGQTVTLRCDPISGHDNLYWYRRVMGKEIKFLLHFVKESKQDESGMPNNRFLAERTGGTYSTLKVQPAELEDSGVYFCASSQLYNEQFFGPGTRLTVL.

This clone was detected a few times. The CDR3 sequence is CASSLNRDFYEQYF. The CDR3 bases are TGTGCCAGCAGTTTGAACCGGGACTTCTACGAGCAGTACTTC. The chain recombines TRBV6-6 with TRBJ2-7; D perhaps matches TRBD2 (6 bases). The CDR3 is 14 residues long. Germline V gene lookup returns CDR1 MNHNY and CDR2 SVGAGI (reference sequence). Trimming took off 4 bases at V and 3 bases at J, with 13 bases between the two ends.

This clone appeared once. The V and J genes are TRBV7-9 and TRBJ2-1; 9 nucleotides match TRBD1. The V gene end was trimmed by 4 bases and the J gene end by 8 bases; junction bases not matched to a gene: 6. Germline V gene data show CDR1 as SEHNR and CDR2 as FQNEAQ (reference sequence). This CDR3 comprises 14 residues. In nucleotides, the CDR3 is TGTGCCAGCAGCTCAGGACAGGGGTCCCATGAGCAGTTCTTC. It encodes CASSSGQGSHEQFF. The entire variable domain, with the rest obtained from reference TRBV7-9 and TRBJ2-1, is as follows: DTGVSQNPRHKITKRGQNVTFRCDPISEHNRLYWYRQTLGQGPEFLTYFQNEAQLEKSRLLSDRFSAERPKGSFSTLEIQRTEQGDSAMYLCASSSGQGSHEQFFGPGTRLTVL.

This clone appeared a single time. V and J are TRBV6-5 and TRBJ1-1; no clear D. CDR3 length: 12 amino acids. The germline gives CDR1 MNHEY, CDR2 SVGAGI. V was cut by 6 bases and J by 2 bases, with 7 bases left in between. This chain's CDR3 is CASRDSNTEAFF. The CDR3 DNA reads TGTGCCAGCAGAGACTCAAACACTGAAGCTTTCTTT.

This chain links TRBV20-1 with TRBJ1-1; D perhaps matches TRBD1 (5 bases). The CDR3 is made up of 11 amino acids. V dropped 6 bases and J dropped 5 bases, with 10 bases sitting between them. Looked up from germline, CDR1 is DFQATT and CDR2 is SNEGSKA (reference sequence). CDR3 protein: CSAPRGTEAFF. The CDR3 nucleotides read TGCAGTGCCCCTCGGGGGACTGAAGCTTTCTTT.

CDR3 DNA: TGTGCCAGCAGGGGGATGGACCTGGGCCCCAATGAGCAGTTCTTC. This gives the protein CASRGMDLGPNEQFF. The V and J genes are TRBV6-5 and TRBJ2-1, with D unresolved. Per germline, CDR1 MNHEY and CDR2 SVGAGI. The V end was cut by 6 bases, the J end by 6 bases, with 18 bases between. The CDR3 length is 15 residues.

The chain has TRBV6-5 and TRBJ2-2, with D perhaps TRBD2 (5 bases). Trimming shortened V by 5 bases and J by 6 bases, and 13 bases separated the two germline ends. Germline loops: CDR1 MNHEY, CDR2 SVGAGI. CDR3 size: 14 residues. The CDR3 spells CASSPSGTSGELFF. The CDR3 DNA sequence: TGTGCCAGCAGTCCCAGCGGTACCTCCGGGGAGCTGTTTTTT.

This chain joins TRBV28 and TRBJ1-2; 10 nucleotides align to TRBD1. This CDR3 is built from 15 residues. CDR1 MDHEN and CDR2 SYDVKM come from the germline V gene. With 9 bases clipped from V and 4 bases from J, the junction kept 11 bases outside the gene matches. CDR3: CASDRGLGLGYGYTF. In DNA, the CDR3 is TGTGCCAGTGACAGGGGGCTGGGACTAGGCTATGGCTACACCTTC.

The chain uses TRBV5-6 and TRBJ1-2; TRBD1 agrees at 7 bases. The V segment lost 5 bases and the J segment 4 bases; nucleotides outside the gene matches: 8. Per the germline V gene, CDR1 is SGHDT and CDR2 is YYEEEE. The CDR3 spans 14 residues. The CDR3 region is CASSSGTVFYGYTF. Written as DNA, the CDR3 is TGTGCCAGCAGTTCCGGGACAGTTTTCTATGGCTACACCTTC.

The chain employs TRBV10-3 and TRBJ2-5; perhaps D is TRBD1 or TRBD2 (6 bases each). V lost 7 bases and J 5 bases, leaving 32 bases between the germline ends. Germline values: CDR1 ENHRY, CDR2 SYGVKD. CDR3 size: 19 residues. The CDR3 here is CAINSGAIPKGRLSETQYF. The CDR3 DNA reads as TGTGCCATCAATTCGGGGGCGATCCCCAAGGGGAGGCTATCGGAGACCCAGTACTTC.